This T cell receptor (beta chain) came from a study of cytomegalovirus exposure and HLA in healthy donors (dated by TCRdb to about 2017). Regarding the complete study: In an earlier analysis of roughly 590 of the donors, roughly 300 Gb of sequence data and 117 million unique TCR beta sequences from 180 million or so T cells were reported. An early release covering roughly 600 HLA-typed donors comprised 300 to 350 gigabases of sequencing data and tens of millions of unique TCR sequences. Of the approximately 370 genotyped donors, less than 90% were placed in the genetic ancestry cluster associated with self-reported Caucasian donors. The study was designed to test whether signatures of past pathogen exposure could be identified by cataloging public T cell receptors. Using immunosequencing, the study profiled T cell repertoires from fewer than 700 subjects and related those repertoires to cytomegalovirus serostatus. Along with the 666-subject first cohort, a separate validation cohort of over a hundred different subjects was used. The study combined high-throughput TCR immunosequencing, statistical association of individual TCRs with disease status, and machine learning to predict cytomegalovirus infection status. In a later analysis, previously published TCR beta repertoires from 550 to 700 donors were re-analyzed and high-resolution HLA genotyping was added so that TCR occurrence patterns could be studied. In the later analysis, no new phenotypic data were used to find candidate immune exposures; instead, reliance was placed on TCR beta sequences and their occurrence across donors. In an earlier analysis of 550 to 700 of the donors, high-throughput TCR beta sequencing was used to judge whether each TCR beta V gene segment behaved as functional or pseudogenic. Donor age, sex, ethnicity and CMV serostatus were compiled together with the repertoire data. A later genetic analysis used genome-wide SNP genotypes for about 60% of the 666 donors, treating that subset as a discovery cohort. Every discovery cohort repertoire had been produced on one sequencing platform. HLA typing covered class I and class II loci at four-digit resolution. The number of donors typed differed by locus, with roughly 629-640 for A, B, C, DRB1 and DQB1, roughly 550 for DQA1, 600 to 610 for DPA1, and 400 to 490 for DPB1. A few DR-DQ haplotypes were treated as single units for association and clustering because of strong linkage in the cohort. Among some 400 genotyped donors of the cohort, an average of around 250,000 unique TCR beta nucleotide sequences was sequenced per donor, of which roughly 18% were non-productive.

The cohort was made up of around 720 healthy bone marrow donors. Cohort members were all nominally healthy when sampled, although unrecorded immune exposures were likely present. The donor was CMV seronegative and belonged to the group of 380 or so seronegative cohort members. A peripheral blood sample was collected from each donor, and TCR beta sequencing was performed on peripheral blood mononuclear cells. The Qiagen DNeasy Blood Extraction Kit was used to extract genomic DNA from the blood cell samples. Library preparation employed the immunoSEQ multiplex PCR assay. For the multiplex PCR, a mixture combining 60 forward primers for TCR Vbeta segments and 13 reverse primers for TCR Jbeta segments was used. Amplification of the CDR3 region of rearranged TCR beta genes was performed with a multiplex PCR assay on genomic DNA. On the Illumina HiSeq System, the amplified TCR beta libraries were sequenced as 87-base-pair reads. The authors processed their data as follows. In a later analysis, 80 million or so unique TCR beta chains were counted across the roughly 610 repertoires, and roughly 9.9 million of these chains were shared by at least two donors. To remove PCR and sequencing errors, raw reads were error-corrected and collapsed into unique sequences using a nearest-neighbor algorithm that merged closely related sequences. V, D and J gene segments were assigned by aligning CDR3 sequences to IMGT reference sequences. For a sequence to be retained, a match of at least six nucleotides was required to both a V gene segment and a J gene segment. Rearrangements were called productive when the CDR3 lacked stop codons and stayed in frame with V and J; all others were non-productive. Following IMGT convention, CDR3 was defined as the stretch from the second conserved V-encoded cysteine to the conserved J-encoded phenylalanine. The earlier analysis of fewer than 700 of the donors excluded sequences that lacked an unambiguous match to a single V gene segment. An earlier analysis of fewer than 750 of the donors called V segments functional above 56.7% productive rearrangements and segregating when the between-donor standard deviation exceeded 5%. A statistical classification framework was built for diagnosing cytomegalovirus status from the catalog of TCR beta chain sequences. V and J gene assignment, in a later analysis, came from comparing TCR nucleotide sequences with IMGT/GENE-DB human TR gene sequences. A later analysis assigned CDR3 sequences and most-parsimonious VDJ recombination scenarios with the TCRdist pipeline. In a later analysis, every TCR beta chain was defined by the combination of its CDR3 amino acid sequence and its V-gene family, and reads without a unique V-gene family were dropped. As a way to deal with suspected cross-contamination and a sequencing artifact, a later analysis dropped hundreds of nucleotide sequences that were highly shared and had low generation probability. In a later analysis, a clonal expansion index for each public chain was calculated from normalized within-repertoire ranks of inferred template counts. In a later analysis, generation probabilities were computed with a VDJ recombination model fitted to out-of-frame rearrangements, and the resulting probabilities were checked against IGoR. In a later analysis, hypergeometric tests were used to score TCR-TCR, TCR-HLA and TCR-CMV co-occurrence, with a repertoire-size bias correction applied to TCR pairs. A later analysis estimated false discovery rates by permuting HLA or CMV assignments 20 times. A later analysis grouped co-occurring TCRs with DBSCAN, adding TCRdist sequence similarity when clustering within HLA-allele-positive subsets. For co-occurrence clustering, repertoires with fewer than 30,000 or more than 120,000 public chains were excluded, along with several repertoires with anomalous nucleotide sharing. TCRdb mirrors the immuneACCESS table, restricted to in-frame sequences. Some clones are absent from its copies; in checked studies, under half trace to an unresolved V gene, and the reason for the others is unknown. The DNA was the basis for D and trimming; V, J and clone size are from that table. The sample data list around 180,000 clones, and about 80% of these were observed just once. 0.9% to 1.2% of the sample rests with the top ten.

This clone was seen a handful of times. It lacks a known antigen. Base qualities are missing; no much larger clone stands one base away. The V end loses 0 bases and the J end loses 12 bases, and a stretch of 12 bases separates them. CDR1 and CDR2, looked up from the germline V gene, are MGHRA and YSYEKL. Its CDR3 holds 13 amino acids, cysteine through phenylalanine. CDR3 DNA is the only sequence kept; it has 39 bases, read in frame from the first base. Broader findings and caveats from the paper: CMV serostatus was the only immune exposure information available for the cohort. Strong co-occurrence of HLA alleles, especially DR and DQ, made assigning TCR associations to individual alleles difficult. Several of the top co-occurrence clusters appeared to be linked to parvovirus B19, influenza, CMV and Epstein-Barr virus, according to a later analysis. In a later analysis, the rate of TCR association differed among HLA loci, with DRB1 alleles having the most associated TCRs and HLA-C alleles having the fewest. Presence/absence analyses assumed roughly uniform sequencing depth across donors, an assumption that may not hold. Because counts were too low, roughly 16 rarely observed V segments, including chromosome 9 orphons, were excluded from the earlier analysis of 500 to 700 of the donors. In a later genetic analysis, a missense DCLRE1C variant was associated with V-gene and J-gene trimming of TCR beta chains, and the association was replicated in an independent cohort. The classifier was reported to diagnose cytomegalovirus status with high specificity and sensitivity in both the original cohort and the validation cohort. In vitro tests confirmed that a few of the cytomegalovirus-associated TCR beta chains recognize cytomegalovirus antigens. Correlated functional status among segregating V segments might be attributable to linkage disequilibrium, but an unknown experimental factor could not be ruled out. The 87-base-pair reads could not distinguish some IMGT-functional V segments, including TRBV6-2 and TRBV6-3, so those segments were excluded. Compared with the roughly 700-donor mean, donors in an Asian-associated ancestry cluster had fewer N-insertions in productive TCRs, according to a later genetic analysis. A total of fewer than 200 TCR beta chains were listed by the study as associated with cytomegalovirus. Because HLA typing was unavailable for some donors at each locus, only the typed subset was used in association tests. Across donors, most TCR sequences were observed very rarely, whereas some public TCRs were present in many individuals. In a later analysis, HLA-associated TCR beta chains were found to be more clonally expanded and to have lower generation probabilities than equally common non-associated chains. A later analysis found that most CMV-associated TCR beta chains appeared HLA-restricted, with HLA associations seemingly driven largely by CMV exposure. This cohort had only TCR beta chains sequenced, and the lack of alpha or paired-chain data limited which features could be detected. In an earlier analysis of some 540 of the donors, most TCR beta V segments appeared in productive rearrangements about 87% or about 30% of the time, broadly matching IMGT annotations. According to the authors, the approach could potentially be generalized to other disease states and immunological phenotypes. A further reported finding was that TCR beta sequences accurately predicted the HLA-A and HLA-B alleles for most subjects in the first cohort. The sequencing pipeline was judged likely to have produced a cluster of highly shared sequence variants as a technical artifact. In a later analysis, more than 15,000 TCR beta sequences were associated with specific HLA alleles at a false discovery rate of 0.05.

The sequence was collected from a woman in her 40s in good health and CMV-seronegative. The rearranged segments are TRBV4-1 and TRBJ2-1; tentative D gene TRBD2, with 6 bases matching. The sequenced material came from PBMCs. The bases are TGCGCCAGCAGCCAAGAAGTGGCGGGAAGGCAGTTCTTC. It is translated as CASSQEVAGRQFF.